These T cell receptor beta chains were read from a single sample in a study of regulatory T cells in long-lasting Graves disease. TCRdb re-derived calls from the multiplex PCR reads in MiXCR, one entry per CDR3 protein. This sample yields about 440,000 distinct CDR3 sequences, of which about 16% are seen a single time; 15% to 20% belongs to the top ten. These data also formed part of another study, on T cells in Graves' hyperthyroidism and ophthalmopathy.

The sequenced sample was peripheral blood mononuclear cells (PBMCs), obtained at new diagnosis, from a patient treated with antithyroid drugs. The receptors were gathered from a woman in her 30s with Graves disease. Each CDR3 is given with its conserved first and last residue. The D gene is left open where the match is weak. A row's size may be missing; if present it is once, few, many or a size class.

d_call	j_call	clone_size	v_call	cdr3_aa	cdr3_nt
TRBD1	TRBJ1-3	-	TRBV10-3	CAISEAVGTAERNTIYF	TGTGCCATCAGTGAAGCGGTGGGGACAGCCGAGCGAAACACCATATATTTT
-	TRBJ1-1	few	TRBV5-1	CASSLEGPPSTEAFF	TGCGCCAGCAGCTTGGAAGGGCCCCCATCGACTGAAGCTTTCTTT
TRBD1	TRBJ1-1	many	TRBV7-2	CASSLLFGAGGLAFF	TGTGCCAGCAGCTTATTGTTTGGGGCAGGGGGCTTAGCTTTCTTT
TRBD1	TRBJ2-7	many	TRBV28	CASKGTGVGEQYF	TGTGCCAGCAAAGGGACAGGGGTCGGGGAGCAGTACTTC
-	TRBJ2-1	many	TRBV6-1	CASNILSYNEQFF	TGTGCCAGTAACATCCTCTCCTACAATGAGCAGTTCTTC
TRBD1	TRBJ2-2	-	TRBV12-3/TRBV12-4	CASSLTGATTGELFF	TGTGCCAGCAGCTTGACAGGGGCTACGACCGGGGAGCTGTTTTTT
TRBD1	TRBJ1-5	few	TRBV20-1	CSGGQGGQPQHF	TGCAGTGGGGGACAGGGAGGTCAGCCCCAGCATTTT
-	TRBJ2-5	many	TRBV30	CAWNSDQETQYF	TGTGCCTGGAACAGCGACCAAGAGACCCAGTACTTC
-	TRBJ1-5	few	TRBV28	CASTLGGGHRPQHF	TGTGCCAGCACCCTAGGAGGGGGTCATCGGCCCCAGCATTTT
-	TRBJ1-5	many	TRBV7-3	CASSLSEQPQHF	TGTGCCAGCAGCTTATCGGAACAGCCCCAGCATTTT
-	TRBJ1-1	many	TRBV30	CAWRGQANTEAFF	TGTGCCTGGAGGGGCCAGGCGAACACTGAAGCTTTCTTT
TRBD1	TRBJ2-7	once	TRBV12-3/TRBV12-4	CASSLGQVLYEQYF	TGTGCCAGCAGCCTTGGACAGGTTCTCTACGAGCAGTACTTC
TRBD2	TRBJ2-3	many	TRBV27	CASSLLAGADTQYF	TGTGCCAGCAGTTTATTAGCGGGAGCGGATACGCAGTATTTT
-	TRBJ2-3	many	TRBV6-2/TRBV6-3	CASSYMDSRTDTQYF	TGTGCCAGCAGTTACATGGACTCAAGGACGGATACGCAGTATTTT
-	TRBJ2-3	few	TRBV4-1	CASSHPSGVILVVTDTQYF	TGCGCCAGCAGCCACCCCTCGGGCGTTATATTAGTTGTGACAGATACGCAGTATTTT
-	TRBJ2-3	-	TRBV5-6	CASSLVSGGDTQYF	TGTGCCAGCAGCTTGGTTAGCGGCGGAGATACGCAGTATTTT
TRBD2	TRBJ2-3	-	TRBV29-1	CSDMGLAGPDTQYF	TGCAGCGATATGGGACTAGCGGGACCAGATACGCAGTATTTT
-	TRBJ2-7	few	TRBV24-1	CATSDLSVDEQYF	TGTGCCACCAGTGATTTGAGCGTTGACGAGCAGTACTTC
TRBD2	TRBJ2-2	few	TRBV12-3/TRBV12-4	CARRETNTGELFF	TGTGCCAGGCGGGAGACGAACACCGGGGAGCTGTTTTTT
TRBD1	TRBJ1-2	few	TRBV27	CASSLNRGVYGYTF	TGTGCCAGCAGTTTAAACAGGGGGGTTTATGGCTACACCTTC
-	TRBJ2-5	-	TRBV5-1	CASSLAMGPQETQYF	TGCGCCAGCAGCTTGGCCATGGGCCCCCAAGAGACCCAGTACTTC
-	TRBJ1-2	many	TRBV6-5	CASSYSGPAGLGGYTF	TGTGCCAGCAGTTACTCAGGCCCAGCTGGTTTAGGTGGCTACACCTTC
-	TRBJ2-3	many	TRBV5-1	CASSLEATDTQYF	TGTGCCAGCAGCTTAGAGGCCACAGATACGCAGTATTTT
-	TRBJ1-2	many	TRBV12-3/TRBV12-4	CASSFQGAGPIYGYTF	TGTGCCAGCAGTTTTCAAGGGGCTGGTCCCATCTATGGCTACACCTTC
-	TRBJ1-1	many	TRBV7-8	CASSPRTYNTEAFF	TGTGCCAGCAGCCCACGGACCTATAACACTGAAGCTTTCTTT
-	TRBJ2-5	few	TRBV3-1	CASSQSPGRGETQYF	TGTGCCAGCAGCCAATCTCCGGGACGGGGAGAGACCCAGTACTTC